Below, 25 T cell receptor beta chains from the same sample are listed, as sequenced in a study of identical twins. TCRdb passed the 5' RACE reads through MiXCR, listing each CDR3 protein once. The data contain roughly 230,000 distinct CDR3 sequences, about 9% of them seen just once; the ten biggest clones take up about 3%. The same sample was also used in a study of yellow fever vaccine responses in identical twins.

The sample comprised CD8+ T cells sorted from blood. These receptors were obtained from a woman aged 18-29 years in good health.

This clonotype came up many times. The CDR3 region is CSVEGDSGQPQHF. DNA of the CDR3: TGCAGCGTTGAAGGGGACAGCGGCCAGCCCCAGCATTTT. The chain joins TRBV29-1 to TRBJ1-5; 7 bases match TRBD1. After removal of 1 base from V and 7 bases from J, the junction contained 4 bases not matched to a gene. Per germline, CDR1 SQVTM and CDR2 ANQGSEA. The CDR3 is made up of 13 amino acids.

This clonotype showed up just a few times. The chain combines TRBV2 with TRBJ2-7; the match to TRBD1 covers 8 bases. Germline V gene lookup returns CDR1 SNHLY and CDR2 FYNNEI. Unmatched junction bases numbered 9, after V lost 6 bases and J lost 5 bases. The length of the CDR3 is 14 residues. CDR3 protein: CASRKTGGYDEQYF. CDR3 coding DNA: TGTGCCAGCAGAAAAACAGGGGGTTACGACGAGCAGTACTTC.

Many counts were recorded for this clonotype. The chain joins TRBV7-9 to TRBJ2-7; D possibly corresponds to TRBD2 (5 bases). V was shortened by 3 bases and J by 0 bases, with 15 bases between the two germline ends. Germline lookup yields CDR1 SEHNR and CDR2 FQNEAQ (reference sequence). This CDR3 contains 16 residues. The CDR3 spells CASSFSSPSYSYEQYF. As DNA, the CDR3 is TGTGCCAGCAGCTTCTCTAGCCCTAGCTACTCCTACGAGCAGTACTTC.

The table lists this clonotype with many counts. V gene TRBV27 combines with J gene TRBJ2-3; D gene ambiguous. This CDR3 region has 15 residues. Per germline, CDR1 MNHEY and CDR2 SMNVEV (reference sequence). Trimming shortened V by 2 bases and J by 4 bases, and 13 bases separated the two germline ends. Here the CDR3 reads CASSLLQSRPDTQYF. Here the CDR3 DNA reads TGTGCCAGCAGTTTACTACAGAGCCGGCCAGATACGCAGTATTTT.

The chain carries TRBV12-3 or TRBV12-4 and TRBJ2-1; D unclear. The CDR3 runs to 12 residues. V was pared by 5 bases and J by 8 bases, with 10 bases between. CDR3 amino acids: CASSVTRHEQFF. The DNA for the CDR3 is TGTGCCAGCAGTGTTACGAGGCATGAGCAGTTCTTC.

This clonotype was seen more than once but under ten times. V usage is TRBV4-3 and J usage is TRBJ2-4, with TRBD1 matching 7 bases. The V gene's germline CDR1 is LGHNA and CDR2 YSLEER. This CDR3 region has 14 residues. Trimming at V came to 0 bases and at J to 7 bases, leaving 3 bases not matched to a gene. CDR3 in amino acids: CASSQDVTGNIQYF. The CDR3 DNA reads as TGCGCCAGCAGCCAAGACGTGACAGGGAACATTCAGTACTTC.

The V gene is TRBV6-5, the J gene TRBJ2-2, with 11 bases lining up with TRBD2. Germline-derived CDR1 and CDR2 are MNHEY and SVGAGI. V dropped 0 bases and J dropped 4; count of bases not matched to a gene: 4. This CDR3 has 17 amino acids. CDR3 loop: CASSYSGLAGITGELFF. The CDR3 DNA is TGTGCCAGCAGTTACTCCGGACTAGCGGGCATCACCGGGGAGCTGTTTTTT.

The sample holds a few counts of this clonotype. The CDR3 sequence: CASSEATVYNEQFF. In nucleotides, the CDR3 is TGTGCCAGCAGTGAAGCGACCGTCTACAATGAGCAGTTCTTC. This chain connects TRBV2 to TRBJ2-1; D remains ambiguous. Germline V gives CDR1 SNHLY, CDR2 FYNNEI. The V gene lost 0 bases and the J gene lost 3 bases, with 6 bases spanning the gap. CDR3 length: 14 amino acids.

This clonotype was counted a few times. The CDR3 region has the DNA TGTGCCAGCAGTGAAAGTTCAGGGAGTGGGTCAGATACGCAGTATTTT. Amino acids: CASSESSGSGSDTQYF. The chain recombines TRBV2 with TRBJ2-3, with D perhaps being TRBD1 or TRBD2 (5 bases each). The germline CDR1 and CDR2 sequences are SNHLY and FYNNEI. The V end was cut by 2 bases, the J end by 4 bases, with 16 bases between. The CDR3 runs to 16 residues. Full variable domain (missing parts from reference TRBV2 and TRBJ2-3): EPEVTQTPSHQVTQMGQEVILRCVPISNHLYFYWYRQILGQKVEFLVSFYNNEISEKSEIFDDQFSVERPDGSNFTLKIRSTKLEDSAMYFCASSESSGSGSDTQYFGPGTRLTVL.

This clonotype came up many times. The V call is TRBV4-1, the J call TRBJ2-1; D perhaps matches TRBD1 (5 bases). This CDR3 region has 17 residues. Trimming took off 1 base at V and 0 bases at J, with 13 bases between the two ends. Per the germline V gene, CDR1 is MGHRA and CDR2 is YSYEKL. The CDR3 DNA reads as TGCGCCAGCAGCCAAGTTGCGGCTGACAGCTCCTACAATGAGCAGTTCTTC. Translated, it gives CASSQVAADSSYNEQFF.

The sample holds a few counts of this clonotype. The CDR3 coding sequence is TGCGCCAGCAGCCAAGAGGATAGCACAGATACGCAGTATTTT. Translating it yields CASSQEDSTDTQYF. The rearrangement joins TRBV4-3 to TRBJ2-3; D gene unclear. CDR3 size: 14 residues. The V and J ends lost 0 bases and 0 bases respectively, with 4 bases between them. CDR1 LGHNA and CDR2 YSLEER come from the germline V gene.

V usage is TRBV28 and J usage is TRBJ2-1, with D possibly being TRBD1 (5 bases). This CDR3 region has 18 residues. V was clipped by 0 bases and J by 7 bases, with 22 bases between them. Looked up from germline, CDR1 is MDHEN and CDR2 is SYDVKM. The CDR3 DNA is TGTGCCAGCAGTTTATGGTCTTTCGAGCAGGGCAATGAAAATGAGCAGTTCTTC. This encodes CASSLWSFEQGNENEQFF. Variable domain in full (rest from reference TRBV28 and TRBJ2-1): DVKVTQSSRYLVKRTGEKVFLECVQDMDHENMFWYRQDPGLGLRLIYFSYDVKMKEKGDIPEGYSVSREKKERFSLILESASTNQTSMYLCASSLWSFEQGNENEQFFGPGTRLTVL.

The chain couples TRBV10-2 to TRBJ1-1; the D gene is possibly TRBD1 (6 bases). V was pared by 3 bases and J by 0 bases, with 14 bases between. This CDR3 is built from 16 residues. CDR1 is WSHSY, CDR2 SAAADI, per germline. The CDR3 sequence is CASSDITTGLNTEAFF. DNA for the CDR3: TGCGCCAGCAGTGACATCACGACAGGCCTGAACACTGAAGCTTTCTTT.

The chain links TRBV4-2 to TRBJ1-6; TRBD1 matches at 8 bases. The CDR3 spans 15 residues. V shed 3 bases and J 11 bases; nucleotides not matched to a gene: 9. Germline loops: CDR1 LGHNA, CDR2 YNFKEQ. CDR3 residues: CASSQEQGAGTPLHF. The CDR3 coding sequence is TGTGCCAGCAGCCAGGAGCAGGGGGCTGGTACACCCCTCCACTTT.

This clonotype was seen many times. V and J are TRBV7-9 and TRBJ2-7; no definite D call. V was shortened by 2 bases and J by 7 bases, with 6 bases between the two germline ends. CDR1 is SEHNR and CDR2 is FQNEAQ in the germline V gene (reference sequence). The CDR3 extends over 11 amino acids. CDR3 sequence reads: CASSLTKEQYF. The CDR3 bases are TGTGCCAGCAGCTTAACGAAGGAGCAGTACTTC.

This clonotype was found many times. The chain has TRBV29-1 and TRBJ2-1; 13 nucleotides align to TRBD2. Looked up from germline, CDR1 is SQVTM and CDR2 is ANQGSEA. Germline trimming cut 1 base from V and 2 bases from J; bases unmatched to any gene: 5. The CDR3 contains 17 residues. CDR3: CSVEGRTSGSPYNEQFF. DNA for the CDR3: TGCAGCGTTGAAGGCAGGACTAGCGGGAGCCCCTACAATGAGCAGTTCTTC.

The V call is TRBV6-1, the J call TRBJ1-1; D is undetermined. The V gene's germline CDR1 is MNHNS and CDR2 SASEGT. The germline V and J ends were trimmed by 1 base and 4 bases, with 4 bases remaining between them. The CDR3 spans 12 residues. The CDR3 coding sequence is TGTGCCAGCAGTGAAGGGGGCACTGAAGCTTTCTTT. This translates into CASSEGGTEAFF.

The chain is built from TRBV7-2 and TRBJ2-7, with D possibly being TRBD2 (5 bases). Germline V gene sequence: CDR1 SGHTA, CDR2 FQGNSA. The CDR3 is made up of 13 amino acids. The V end was cut by 8 bases, the J end by 4 bases, with 15 bases between. CDR3 in amino acids: CASVSGYGYEQYF. CDR3 DNA sequence: TGTGCCAGCGTCTCGGGGTATGGGTACGAGCAGTACTTC.

The chain has TRBV10-3 and TRBJ2-7; 10 positions match TRBD2. This CDR3 has 14 amino acids. The V and J ends lost 6 bases and 3 bases, in that order; junction bases with no gene match: 5. Per germline, CDR1 ENHRY and CDR2 SYGVKD. This chain's CDR3 is CAISVGTSDYEQYF. CDR3 in DNA: TGTGCCATCAGCGTAGGGACTAGCGACTACGAGCAGTACTTC.

About this clonotype: At one end the junction does not follow the germline gene, possibly because of a read error. This chain joins TRBV7-8 and TRBJ2-3, with 7 bases aligning to TRBD2. Germline lookup yields CDR1 SGHVS and CDR2 FQNEAQ. The CDR3 covers 16 residues. The CDR3 DNA sequence: TGTGCCAGCAGCTTACGGGAGCGGGAACCCACAAATACGCAGTATTTT. Encoded protein: CASSLREREPTNTQYF.

This chain connects TRBV27 to TRBJ2-2; the D gene could be TRBD1 or TRBD2 (5 bases each). Per the germline V gene, CDR1 is MNHEY and CDR2 is SMNVEV (reference sequence). V was clipped by 8 bases and J by 7 bases, with 11 bases between them. This CDR3 has 12 residues. The CDR3 spells CASGGELGELFF. In DNA form, the CDR3 reads TGTGCCAGCGGGGGAGAGCTCGGGGAGCTGTTTTTT.

This clonotype was recorded many times. The chain uses TRBV5-1 and TRBJ2-1; D uncertain. Trimming pared 4 bases from V and 8 bases from J, leaving 13 bases between. The CDR3 spans 13 residues. The germline V gene encodes CDR1 SGHRS and CDR2 YFSETQ. The CDR3 loop is CASSPAEVDEQFF. The CDR3 nucleotides are TGCGCCAGCAGCCCCGCCGAGGTCGATGAGCAGTTCTTC. Filled out from reference TRBV5-1 and TRBJ2-1, the complete variable domain reads KAGVTQTPRYLIKTRGQQVTLSCSPISGHRSVSWYQQTPGQGLQFLFEYFSETQRNKGNFPGRFSGRQFSNSRSEMNVSTLELGDSALYLCASSPAEVDEQFFGPGTRLTVL.

This clonotype came up many times. The chain recombines TRBV5-1 with TRBJ2-7; D may be TRBD1 (6 bases). The CDR3 runs 15 residues. V was pared by 4 bases and J by 0 bases, with 14 bases between. Germline assignment: CDR1 SGHRS and CDR2 YFSETQ. CDR3 bases: TGCGCCAGCAGCCTGACCGGGACAACCTCCTACGAGCAGTACTTC. It is translated as CASSLTGTTSYEQYF.

This clonotype turned up a few times. This rearrangement joins TRBV28 to TRBJ2-7, with unresolved D. Germline CDR1 MDHEN, CDR2 SYDVKM. The CDR3 runs to 14 residues. Trimming removed 6 bases from V and 0 bases from J, with 12 bases in between. CDR3 DNA sequence: TGTGCCAGCAGCACCCTATTAATCTCCTACGAGCAGTACTTC. It is translated as CASSTLLISYEQYF.

This clonotype has a count of ten or more. The V and J genes are TRBV29-1 and TRBJ2-7; TRBD1 might be the D (6 bases). Between the trimmed V and J ends, which lost 4 bases and 5 bases, there was a span of 12 bases. CDR1 is SQVTM and CDR2 is ANQGSEA in the germline V gene. CDR3 length: 12 residues. CDR3 nucleotide sequence: TGCAGCGTTGTATGGGCAGGGGACGAGCAGTACTTC. It encodes CSVVWAGDEQYF.